Presented here are 10 T cell receptor beta chains from one specimen sequenced in a study of Ad26.COV2.S vaccination and SARS-CoV-2 variants. Treatment of the sample: around 19 received Ad26.COV2.S at low or high dose, single or two shots; about five received placebo; per-sample allocation not given. Samples were taken on day 63 after the first vaccine or placebo injection. Sequencing used immunoSEQ multiplex PCR; TCRdb keeps in-frame clones, though not all of them. The sample consists of approximately 410,000 clones, 70% to 90% of them appearing once. This specimen consisted of peripheral blood, obtained in a trial of Ad26.COV2.S vaccine versus placebo. The receptors here all came from a person between 18 and 65 years old who received the Ad26.COV2.S COVID-19 vaccine or a placebo.

The rearrangement links TRBV5-5 to TRBJ2-3; no clear D. This CDR3 region has 13 residues. V gave up 0 bases and J gave up 4 bases, with 6 bases separating them. CDR1 and CDR2 from the germline V gene are SGHKS and YYEKEE (reference sequence). CDR3 loop: CASSLDPPDTQYF. In DNA form, the CDR3 reads TGTGCCAGCAGCTTGGACCCCCCAGATACGCAGTATTTT.

The chain links TRBV11-2 to TRBJ2-7, with D unresolved. The CDR3 extends over 12 amino acids. Trimming took off 5 bases at V and 6 bases at J, with 11 bases between the two ends. Germline CDR1 reads SGHAT; CDR2 reads FQNNGV. The CDR3 spells CASSPPGAEQYF. In DNA form, the CDR3 reads TGTGCCAGCAGCCCCCCAGGAGCCGAGCAGTACTTC.

V is TRBV19 and J is TRBJ2-5; TRBD2 aligns across 9 bases. V was pared by 3 bases and J by 5 bases, with 4 bases of the junction left unmatched. This CDR3 contains 14 residues. Germline CDR1 is LNHDA and CDR2 is SQIVND (reference sequence). CDR3 in DNA: TGTGCCAGTAGTATGCTAGCGGGGTGGGAGACCCAGTACTTC. Its protein product is CASSMLAGWETQYF.

The rearrangement joins TRBV7-9 to TRBJ1-5; no clear D gene. Per the germline V gene, CDR1 is SEHNR and CDR2 is FQNEAQ (reference sequence). The V end lost 2 bases, the J end lost 5 bases, and 10 bases lay between the germline ends. CDR3 length: 14 residues. The CDR3 loop is CASSLTDGDQPQHF. CDR3 sequence (DNA): TGTGCCAGCAGCTTAACGGACGGTGATCAGCCCCAGCATTTT.

This chain links TRBV19 with TRBJ2-7; possibly TRBD2 for D (7 bases). The germline CDR1 and CDR2 sequences are LNHDA and SQIVND (reference sequence). V shed 10 bases and J shed 5 bases, with 27 bases lying between them. This CDR3 region has 16 residues. CDR3 coding DNA: TGTGCCACCCGGGGGGCAGTTGGAAAACAGCTCGACGAGCAGTACTTC. Residues: CATRGAVGKQLDEQYF. The full variable domain, rest sourced from reference TRBV19 and TRBJ2-7, is DGGITQSPKYLFRKEGQNVTLSCEQNLNHDAMYWYRQDPGQGLRLIYYSQIVNDFQKGDIAEGYSVSREKKESFPLTVTSAQKNPTAFYLCATRGAVGKQLDEQYFGPGTRLTVT.

In this sample, this clone turned up once. V gene TRBV3-1 (or the pseudogene TRBV3-2) combines with J gene TRBJ2-7; D unclear. Trimming cost V 1 base and J 3 bases, with 7 bases left between them. Germline CDR1 and CDR2: LGHDT and YNNKEL (reference sequence). The CDR3 is 13 residues long. The CDR3 reads CASSQGLFYEQYF. CDR3 sequence (DNA): TGTGCCAGCAGCCAAGGTCTTTTCTACGAGCAGTACTTC.

This chain joins TRBV7-6 and TRBJ1-6; 7 bases map to TRBD1. The V and J ends lost 5 bases and 0 bases, in that order; junction bases with no gene match: 13. Looked up from germline, CDR1 is SGHVS and CDR2 is FNYEAQ. The CDR3 extends over 19 amino acids. The chain's CDR3 is CASSAYRGDRSSYNSPLHF. The CDR3 DNA reads as TGTGCCAGCAGCGCGTACAGGGGCGATAGGAGCTCCTATAATTCACCCCTCCACTTT.

The V gene is TRBV5-5, the J gene TRBJ1-1; TRBD1 matches 7 bases. Germline CDR1 SGHKS, CDR2 YYEKEE (reference sequence). V shed 4 bases, J shed 5 bases, and the junction held 8 bases outside the gene matches. This CDR3 contains 14 residues. As DNA, the CDR3 is TGTGCCAGCAGCCCCCGACAGGGAGAAACTGAAGCTTTCTTT. Its protein is CASSPRQGETEAFF.

The rearrangement links TRBV19 to TRBJ1-5; D might be TRBD1 (5 bases). Trimming left V 0 bases short and J 3 bases short, with 12 bases between. CDR3 length: 16 amino acids. The germline V gene encodes CDR1 LNHDA and CDR2 SQIVND (reference sequence). The DNA of the CDR3 is TGTGCCAGTAGTATAGAGGCAGGGCAGGTCAATCAGCCCCAGCATTTT. It specifies CASSIEAGQVNQPQHF.

This clone was picked up one time. The CDR3 is CASSPQTGGGSQPQHF. The CDR3 bases are TGTGCCAGCAGCCCACAAACAGGAGGCGGATCCCAGCCCCAGCATTTT. The gene calls are TRBV7-3 and TRBJ1-5, with TRBD1 as a possible D gene (5 bases). Per the germline V gene, CDR1 is SGHTA and CDR2 is FQGTGA. The CDR3 has 16 residues. Trimming pared 5 bases from V and 7 bases from J, leaving 21 bases between. The complete variable domain, with remaining parts taken from reference TRBV7-3 and TRBJ1-5, reads GAGVSQTPSNKVTEKGKYVELRCDPISGHTALYWYRQSLGQGPEFLIYFQGTGAADDSGLPNDRFFAVRPEGSVSTLKIQRTERGDSAVYLCASSPQTGGGSQPQHFGDGTRLSIL.